Sequencing of this T cell receptor beta chain was carried out in a study of T cells expressing NK-cell markers. About the study: Sequencing of TCR beta repertoires drew on sorted CD3+CD56+NKG2C+, CD3+CD56+NKG2C- and CD3+CD56-NKG2C+ T cells. Serological testing identified most of the eight sequenced donors as HCMV-seropositive and one as seronegative. General study findings and limits: About 1.0-8% of CD8+ T cells in several donors belonged to dominant NKG2C+ clonotypes. For four donors, these clonotypes were likewise the leading ones in the CD3+CD56-NKG2C+ fraction.

TCRdb re-called the 5' RACE reads; one entry per CDR3 protein, DNA not given. The sample holds about 410,000 distinct CDR3 sequences. With respect to this clonotype: No antigen is known for it.

The source material was blood T cells: a sorted CD56 or NKG2C T cell subset, CD4+ or CD8+ T cells, or bulk PBMC T cells (not recorded which). This sequence originates from a woman in her 50s in good health.

The CDR3 sequence: CASSQRFPGLPNEQFF. V and J are TRBV4-1 and TRBJ2-1; the TCRdb D gene call, TRBD2, has no DNA to confirm it. Germline assignment: CDR1 MGHRA and CDR2 YSYEKL. The CDR3 is 16 residues long.